Each of the 23 T cell receptor beta chains below was sequenced from the same sample in a study of blood T cell repertoires in COVID-19. Method: immunoSEQ multiplex PCR; TCRdb's copy keeps in-frame clones and lacks some. The sample has about 250,000 clones, approximately 88% seen once; the top ten hold around 6.6%. What was sequenced was peripheral blood. Receptors were obtained from a woman aged 30 to 39 with COVID-19, enrolled during active disease.

The J gene is TRBJ2-1, the V gene TRBV7-2, with 8 bases matching TRBD1. The CDR3 sequence is 16 residues long. V shed 4 bases and J 2 bases; nucleotides not matched to a gene: 7. Germline CDR1 reads SGHTA; CDR2 reads FQGNSA. The CDR3 spells CASSSEDRVAYNEQFF. The CDR3 DNA reads TGTGCCAGCAGCTCGGAGGACAGGGTCGCCTACAATGAGCAGTTCTTC. The variable domain in full, with the rest retrieved from reference TRBV7-2 and TRBJ2-1, is GAGVSQSPSNKVTEKGKDVELRCDPISGHTALYWYRQSLGQGLEFLIYFQGNSAPDKSGLPSDRFSAERTGGSVSTLTIQRTQQEDSAVYLCASSSEDRVAYNEQFFGPGTRLTVL.

The J gene is TRBJ1-1, the V gene TRBV7-9; TRBD1 matches at 8 bases. Germline CDR1 SEHNR, CDR2 FQNEAQ (reference sequence). V lost 5 bases, J lost 6 bases, and 8 bases stayed unmatched. This CDR3 is built from 14 residues. CDR3 bases: TGTGCCAGCAGCCAGGACAGGGAGAGCGCTGAAGCTTTCTTT. It translates to CASSQDRESAEAFF. Looking up the rest from reference TRBV7-9 and TRBJ1-1 gives the full variable domain: DTGVSQNPRHKITKRGQNVTFRCDPISEHNRLYWYRQTLGQGPEFLTYFQNEAQLEKSRLLSDRFSAERPKGSFSTLEIQRTEQGDSAMYLCASSQDRESAEAFFGQGTRLTVV.

The chain carries TRBV18 and TRBJ1-5; TRBD1 aligns across 8 bases. CDR3 length: 15 amino acids. Germline CDR1 and CDR2: KGHSH and LQKENI. The ends lost 4 bases at V and 3 bases at J; junction bases unmatched: 5. The CDR3 reads CASSLTDRDNQPQHF. Written as DNA, the CDR3 is TGTGCCAGCTCACTAACGGACAGGGACAATCAGCCCCAGCATTTT. The full variable domain, with the rest looked up from reference TRBV18 and TRBJ1-5, is NAGVMQNPRHLVRRRGQEARLRCSPMKGHSHVYWYRQLPEEGLKFMVYLQKENIIDESGMPKERFSAEFPKEGPSILRIQQVVRGDSAAYFCASSLTDRDNQPQHFGDGTRLSIL.

The chain joins TRBV15 to TRBJ2-5; 9 bases align to TRBD1. V dropped 5 bases and J dropped 4; count of bases not matched to a gene: 5. CDR3 size: 14 residues. Germline V gene lookup returns CDR1 LNHNV and CDR2 YYDKDF (reference sequence). The CDR3 loop reads CATSLGQGRETQYF. CDR3 in DNA: TGTGCCACCAGCTTAGGACAGGGGAGAGAGACCCAGTACTTC. Together with reference TRBV15 and TRBJ2-5, the CDR3 gives the full variable domain: DAMVIQNPRYQVTQFGKPVTLSCSQTLNHNVMYWYQQKSSQAPKLLFHYYDKDFNNEADTPDNFQSRRPNTSFCFLDIRSPGLGDTAMYLCATSLGQGRETQYFGPGTRLLVL.

The V and J genes are TRBV10-3 and TRBJ1-2; no clear D gene. The CDR3 is 16 amino acids. The V gene's germline CDR1 is ENHRY and CDR2 SYGVKD. V was clipped by 6 bases and J by 0 bases, with 17 bases between them. The CDR3 nucleotides read TGTGCCATCAGCCCCCGGGCGGAGGATCCTAACTATGGCTACACCTTC. It translates to CAISPRAEDPNYGYTF.

J is TRBJ1-2 and V is TRBV28, with D possibly matching TRBD1 (6 bases). The germline V and J ends were trimmed by 7 bases and 2 bases, with 20 bases remaining between them. This CDR3 contains 16 residues. Germline loops: CDR1 MDHEN, CDR2 SYDVKM. This CDR3 reads CASKKPGQTENYGYTF. DNA for the CDR3: TGTGCCAGCAAAAAGCCAGGACAGACAGAAAACTATGGCTACACCTTC.

A note on this clone: Within the sample, other DNA sequences also encode this same CDR3. The rearrangement uses TRBV7-2 and TRBJ2-5, with D possibly TRBD2 on 6 matching bases. The CDR3 contains 15 residues. The ends were cut back, 6 bases at V and 4 bases at J, with 18 bases in the middle. Germline loops: CDR1 SGHTA, CDR2 FQGNSA. The DNA for the CDR3 is TGTGCCAGCAGTCCTCCCCCGGGGAGGACAGAGACCCAGTACTTC. Translation: CASSPPPGRTETQYF. The entire variable domain, with the rest obtained from reference TRBV7-2 and TRBJ2-5, is as follows: GAGVSQSPSNKVTEKGKDVELRCDPISGHTALYWYRQSLGQGLEFLIYFQGNSAPDKSGLPSDRFSAERTGGSVSTLTIQRTQQEDSAVYLCASSPPPGRTETQYFGPGTRLLVL.

The genes are TRBV6-2 or TRBV6-3 and TRBJ2-5, with 9 bases that match TRBD2. The V gene end was trimmed by 2 bases and the J gene end by 3 bases; junction bases not matched to a gene: 7. CDR1 and CDR2 from the germline V gene are MNHEY and SVGEGT. The CDR3 contains 16 residues. CDR3 sequence: CASSYGGAGGKETQYF. CDR3 bases: TGTGCCAGCAGTTACGGGGGAGCGGGGGGCAAAGAGACCCAGTACTTC.

The chain has TRBV5-6 and TRBJ1-2; D unclear. Germline loops: CDR1 SGHDT, CDR2 YYEEEE. With 2 bases removed from V and 2 bases from J, the gap between germline ends came to 10 bases. This CDR3 spans 14 amino acids. The CDR3 DNA sequence: TGTGCCAGCAGCTTTGGGCCGGAAAACTATGGCTACACCTTC. Residues: CASSFGPENYGYTF.

V is TRBV7-9 and J is TRBJ1-6, with 7 bases that match TRBD1. The CDR3 runs to 17 residues. CDR1 and CDR2 from the germline V gene are SEHNR and FQNEAQ (reference sequence). V gave up 4 bases and J gave up 4 bases; unmatched junction bases: 10. The CDR3 is CASSSLTGIKYNSPLHF. CDR3 nucleotides: TGTGCCAGCAGCTCCCTGACAGGGATAAAATATAATTCACCCCTCCACTTT.

The chain links TRBV11-3 to TRBJ2-7, with TRBD1 matching 11 bases. The trim removed 5 bases at V and 4 bases at J, leaving 7 bases unmatched. Germline V gene data show CDR1 as SGHNT and CDR2 as YENEEA. The CDR3 is 15 amino acids. The CDR3 DNA reads as TGTGCCAGCAGCCGGAGCGGGACAGGGGGATACGAGCAGTACTTC. It translates to CASSRSGTGGYEQYF.

This chain connects TRBV5-1 to TRBJ1-2, with TRBD1 matching 9 bases. The ends lost 2 bases at V and 3 bases at J; junction bases unmatched: 11. The CDR3 has 17 residues. Germline lookup yields CDR1 SGHRS and CDR2 YFSETQ. As DNA, the CDR3 is TGCGCCAGCAGCTTTGGTAGAACAGGGGGCTTCGACTATGGCTACACCTTC. This encodes CASSFGRTGGFDYGYTF.

The chain joins TRBV1 to TRBJ1-6; the table names TRBD1, a call not compared with the DNA. TRBV1 is shown as a pseudogene. This CDR3 is built from 18 residues. CDR3 region: CTSSQGFLGDRGFSPLHF. CDR3 in DNA: TGCACCAGCAGCCAAGGGTTCTTGGGCGACAGGGGGTTTTCACCCCTCCACTTT.

This clone was detected only once. The rearrangement links TRBV28 to TRBJ2-1; 7 bases fit TRBD2. There are 15 residues in the CDR3. J was trimmed by 4 bases and V by 3 bases; bases with no gene match: 6. Germline V gene sequence: CDR1 MDHEN, CDR2 SYDVKM. In DNA, the CDR3 is TGTGCCAGCAGTTTGGCGGGAGAAGGGTACAATGAGCAGTTCTTC. It encodes CASSLAGEGYNEQFF.

The sample holds one count of this clone. V is TRBV11-3 and J is TRBJ2-5; D gene ambiguous. Trimming shortened V by 1 base and J by 2 bases, and 11 bases separated the two germline ends. The CDR3 is made up of 15 amino acids. Germline loops: CDR1 SGHNT, CDR2 YENEEA. The CDR3 DNA reads as TGTGCCAGCAGCTTAGTGTCTAGTAGACAAGAGACCCAGTACTTC. Translating gives CASSLVSSRQETQYF. Together with reference TRBV11-3 and TRBJ2-5, the CDR3 gives the full variable domain: EAGVVQSPRYKIIEKKQPVAFWCNPISGHNTLYWYLQNLGQGPELLIRYENEEAVDDSQLPKDRFSAERLKGVDSTLKIQPAELGDSAVYLCASSLVSSRQETQYFGPGTRLLVL.

The chain recombines TRBV7-9 with TRBJ2-1; 8 positions match TRBD2. Germline loops: CDR1 SEHNR, CDR2 FQNEAQ (reference sequence). This CDR3 has 15 amino acids. The V segment lost 4 bases and the J segment 6 bases; nucleotides outside the gene matches: 8. The CDR3 sequence: CASSSSGTSINEQFF. Here the CDR3 DNA reads TGTGCCAGCAGCTCCTCCGGGACTAGTATCAATGAGCAGTTCTTC. Filled out from reference TRBV7-9 and TRBJ2-1, the complete variable domain reads DTGVSQNPRHKITKRGQNVTFRCDPISEHNRLYWYRQTLGQGPEFLTYFQNEAQLEKSRLLSDRFSAERPKGSFSTLEIQRTEQGDSAMYLCASSSSGTSINEQFFGPGTRLTVL.

The CDR3 sequence: CASSAQSRTNYGYTF. The CDR3 bases are TGTGCCAGCTCGGCCCAATCGAGGACTAACTATGGCTACACCTTC. This chain uses TRBV18 with TRBJ1-2; D gene ambiguous. Germline assignment: CDR1 KGHSH and CDR2 LQKENI. Trimming left V 6 bases short and J 0 bases short, with 14 bases between. The CDR3 has 15 residues.

The chain carries TRBV12-3 or TRBV12-4 and TRBJ1-1; TRBD1 is a possible D gene (5 bases). V lost 5 bases and J lost 6, with 13 bases in between. There are 13 residues in the CDR3. This CDR3 reads CASSLVGGAEAFF. For the CDR3, the DNA is TGTGCCAGCAGTCTCGTCGGGGGGGCTGAAGCTTTCTTT.

This chain joins TRBV9 and TRBJ2-1, with 8 bases that match TRBD2. The CDR3 spans 17 residues. Germline V gives CDR1 SGDLS, CDR2 YYNGEE. The V gene end was trimmed by 4 bases and the J gene end by 0 bases; junction bases not matched to a gene: 9. CDR3 loop: CASSTARGGSSYNEQFF. The CDR3 nucleotides are TGTGCCAGCAGCACCGCCCGGGGGGGAAGCTCCTACAATGAGCAGTTCTTC.

This chain joins TRBV5-1 and TRBJ2-7; 8 nucleotides line up with TRBD1. The CDR3 is 16 residues long. Germline values: CDR1 SGHRS, CDR2 YFSETQ. With 0 bases clipped from V and 5 bases from J, the junction kept 10 bases outside the gene matches. CDR3 loop: CASSLDQTGVWNEQYF. The DNA of the CDR3 is TGCGCCAGCAGCTTGGACCAGACAGGGGTGTGGAACGAGCAGTACTTC.

This clone was seen a single time. The chain links TRBV15 to TRBJ1-2; 10 bases line up with TRBD1. CDR1 and CDR2 from the germline V gene are LNHNV and YYDKDF (reference sequence). V lost 5 bases, J lost 8 bases, and 5 bases stayed unmatched. The CDR3 is made up of 13 amino acids. The CDR3 region has the DNA TGTGCCACCAGCCCGGGACAGGGGCAAGGCTACACCTTC. Protein sequence: CATSPGQGQGYTF.

This clone was detected only a few times. The chain employs TRBV27 and TRBJ1-5; D not certain. The CDR3 sequence is 17 residues long. V dropped 3 bases and J dropped 0 bases, with 15 bases sitting between them. Per germline, CDR1 MNHEY and CDR2 SMNVEV (reference sequence). The chain's CDR3 is CASSFRTIGHSNQPQHF. The CDR3 DNA reads TGTGCCAGCAGTTTTCGAACAATTGGTCATAGCAATCAGCCCCAGCATTTT.

This clone was seen just once. J is TRBJ2-1 and V is TRBV10-1, with 8 bases that match TRBD2. The CDR3 has 15 amino acids. Germline CDR1 WNHNN, CDR2 SYGVQD (reference sequence). J gave up 4 bases and V 4 bases, and 6 bases lay outside the gene matches. CDR3 loop: CASSAQRGRYNEQFF. As DNA, the CDR3 is TGCGCCAGCAGTGCGCAGCGGGGGAGGTACAATGAGCAGTTCTTC.